This TCR beta chain is from a study of blood T cell repertoires in COVID-19 (dated by TCRdb to the early 2020s). Context from the whole study: Collaborator samples came from the United States, Italy and Spain and covered acute and convalescent phases of COVID-19. The prospective study material was composed of cDNA or gDNA derived from T cells, B-cell-depleted T cells, or PBMCs. The dataset comprised deeply sampled blood TCRbeta repertoires from subjects exposed to, actively infected with, or recovered from COVID-19. The repertoires were made available in a free public database intended to serve as a resource for research on the immune response to SARS-CoV-2. The samples were drawn from two sources: the first 160 participants of the ongoing ImmuneRACE study, and some 1,300 subjects contributed by 6 global collaborators. Nearly every sample came with metadata listing a de-identified subject ID, COVID-19 status, age in years and sex. Where HLA class I and class II types were available, the types were taken from metadata supplied by the sample provider, not from assay-based typing.

What the research found in general, with its limitations: How much clinical and demographic metadata was included differed by source and by participant, and the metadata was provided uncurated.

The immunoSEQ Assay, a bias-controlled multiplex PCR, was used to amplify TCRbeta CDR3 regions from genomic DNA. On the authors' methods: Within the assay, amplification of reference gene primers was used to estimate how many nucleated cells each sample contained. To quantify the absolute abundance of each unique TCRbeta CDR3 rearrangement, sequence reads were collapsed and filtered. For each sample, productive Simpson clonality was calculated as the square root of Simpson's diversity index across productive rearrangements. This is the immuneACCESS table as TCRdb keeps it, with only in-frame sequences that have V and J called. A part of the clones is gone; compared with another copy, unresolved V genes explain less than half, and the rest is unexplained. V, J and clone size were drawn from that table, and D and trimming were deduced from the DNA. For this sample there are 100,000 to 150,000 clones; 86% appear just once. Of the sample, about 5.4% falls within the top ten clones.

Concerning this clone itself: The antigen it recognizes is unknown. Base qualities are not provided; no much larger clone lies one nucleotide away.

Each collaborating institution followed its own protocols to collect whole blood in K2EDTA tubes. For TCRbeta analysis, collaborators shipped samples in one of three forms: frozen whole blood, isolated PBMCs, or DNA extracted from either of those sample types. Taken from cysteine to phenylalanine, the CDR3 has 14 residues. Only the CDR3 DNA stays, 42 bases, in frame from base 1. V ends up 4 bases short and J 9 bases short, with an unmatched junction base count of 7. From the germline V gene, CDR1 is SGDLS and CDR2 is YYNGEE. This receptor chain uses TRBV9 and TRBJ2-1, and TRBD1 aligns with 10 junction nucleotides. Source material: peripheral blood. The receptor was isolated from a human donor in a cohort sampled during active COVID-19. The CDR3: CASSRDRGVGEQFF. Here is the DNA: TGTGCCAGCAGCAGGGACAGGGGAGTGGGTGAGCAGTTCTTC.